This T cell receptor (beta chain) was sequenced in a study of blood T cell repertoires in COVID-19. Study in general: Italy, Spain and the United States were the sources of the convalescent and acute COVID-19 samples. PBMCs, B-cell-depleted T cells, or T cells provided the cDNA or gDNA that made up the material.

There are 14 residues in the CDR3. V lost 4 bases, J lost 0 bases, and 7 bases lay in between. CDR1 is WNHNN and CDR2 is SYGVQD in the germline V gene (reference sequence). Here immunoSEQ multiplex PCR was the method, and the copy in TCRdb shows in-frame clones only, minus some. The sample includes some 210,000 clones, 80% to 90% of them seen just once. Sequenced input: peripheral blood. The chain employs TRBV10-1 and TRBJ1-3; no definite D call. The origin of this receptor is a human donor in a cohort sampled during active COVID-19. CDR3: CASSAGNSGNTIYF. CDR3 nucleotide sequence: TGCGCCAGCAGTGCGGGTAACTCTGGAAACACCATATATTTT.